Shown below are 7 T cell receptor beta chains from a single sample sequenced in a study of response to subunit inactivated influenza vaccine. TCRdb called the RT-PCR reads again in MiXCR, with one record for every CDR3 protein. The sample holds more than 400,000 distinct CDR3 sequences, approximately 7.2% seen once. The sample in question was PBMCs from blood, obtained 23 months after vaccination. All receptors derive from a man aged 45 to 70 who received an inactivated influenza vaccine.

The gene calls are TRBV10-2 and TRBJ2-6; a possible D gene is TRBD1 (5 bases). Per the germline V gene, CDR1 is WSHSY and CDR2 is SAAADI. The V and J ends lost 7 bases and 0 bases respectively, with 13 bases between them. The CDR3 is made up of 16 amino acids. CDR3 DNA sequence: TGCGCCAGCACCTTGACAGTTATCTCTGGGGCCAACGTCCTGACTTTC. Amino acid sequence: CASTLTVISGANVLTF.

The table lists this clonotype with many counts. V is TRBV5-1 and J is TRBJ1-2, with TRBD1 matching 10 bases. This CDR3 contains 12 residues. Germline loops: CDR1 SGHRS, CDR2 YFSETQ. The V segment lost 5 bases and the J segment 10 bases; nucleotides outside the gene matches: 5. The CDR3, as DNA: TGCGCCAGCAGTCGGGACAGGGGAGACTACACCTTC. Protein: CASSRDRGDYTF.

This clonotype occurred a few times. The chain couples TRBV4-3 to TRBJ2-1, with D perhaps matching TRBD1 or TRBD2 (7 bases each). The germline CDR1 and CDR2 sequences are LGHNA and YSLEER. The CDR3 totals 19 residues. V lost 2 bases and J 12 bases, leaving 32 bases between the germline ends. The CDR3 nucleotides are TGCGCCAGCAGCCAAACATTCCATCAGGGGGGGGCCGGGTCTTCGGGGCAGTTCTTC. Protein: CASSQTFHQGGAGSSGQFF.

The chain couples TRBV21-1 to TRBJ2-7; the D call TRBD1 from the table was never checked on the DNA. TRBV21-1 is listed as a pseudogene. The CDR3 has 16 residues. CDR3 amino acids: CASSNPRDRASYEQYF. In nucleotides, the CDR3 is TGTGCCAGCAGCAACCCCCGGGACAGGGCCTCCTACGAGCAGTACTTC.

This clonotype was detected only a few times. CDR3 in amino acids: CATSREAVSNGYTF. In DNA, the CDR3 is TGTGCCACCAGCAGAGAGGCAGTTTCGAATGGCTACACCTTC. The rearrangement joins TRBV15 to TRBJ1-2; D is ambiguous. The CDR3 extends over 14 amino acids. Per the germline V gene, CDR1 is LNHNV and CDR2 is YYDKDF (reference sequence). Between the trimmed V and J ends, which lost 0 bases and 6 bases, there was a span of 11 bases. The variable domain in full, with the rest retrieved from reference TRBV15 and TRBJ1-2, is DAMVIQNPRYQVTQFGKPVTLSCSQTLNHNVMYWYQQKSSQAPKLLFHYYDKDFNNEADTPDNFQSRRPNTSFCFLDIRSPGLGDTAMYLCATSREAVSNGYTFGSGTRLTVV.

The V call is TRBV5-1, the J call TRBJ2-5, with a weak D call TRBD1 (5 bases). The germline V and J ends were trimmed by 3 bases and 2 bases, with 17 bases remaining between them. The CDR3 contains 16 residues. Germline lookup yields CDR1 SGHRS and CDR2 YFSETQ. CDR3 sequence reads: CASSSNVGVPQETQYF. In nucleotides, the CDR3 is TGCGCCAGCAGCTCCAACGTAGGGGTTCCGCAAGAGACCCAGTACTTC. The variable domain in full, with the rest retrieved from reference TRBV5-1 and TRBJ2-5, is KAGVTQTPRYLIKTRGQQVTLSCSPISGHRSVSWYQQTPGQGLQFLFEYFSETQRNKGNFPGRFSGRQFSNSRSEMNVSTLELGDSALYLCASSSNVGVPQETQYFGPGTRLLVL.

This clonotype was counted between two and nine times. This chain links TRBV5-5 with TRBJ2-1; TRBD1 might be the D (5 bases). The CDR3 is 13 amino acids. The V end was cut by 1 base, the J end by 11 bases, with 13 bases between. Per germline, CDR1 SGHKS and CDR2 YYEKEE (reference sequence). DNA of the CDR3: TGTGCCAGCAGCTTGAATTCGGCAGGGAAGCAGTTCTTC. This gives the protein CASSLNSAGKQFF. Complete variable domain (other parts from reference TRBV5-5 and TRBJ2-1): DAGVTQSPTHLIKTRGQQVTLRCSPISGHKSVSWYQQVLGQGPQFIFQYYEKEERGRGNFPDRFSARQFPNYSSELNVNALLLGDSALYLCASSLNSAGKQFFGPGTRLTVL.